Listed here is a single T cell receptor beta chain. Its specificity is unknown. CDR1 and CDR2 from the germline V gene are SGHVS and FQNEAQ. V was cut by 5 bases and J by 1 base, with 11 bases left in between. The CDR3 has 14 amino acids. Assay: immunoSEQ multiplex PCR; the TCRdb copy retains only in-frame clones and omits some. In the table there are roughly 42,000 clones, around two thirds of which are singletons. The data are from a study of PD-1 blockade in classical Hodgkin lymphoma. Findings of the study overall: Newly diagnosed patients reportedly trailed healthy donors in baseline TCR diversity. By C4D1 there was a significant rise in CD4+ TCR diversity but not in CD8+ TCR diversity.

Relapse was seen in all patients after autologous stem cell transplantation, and brentuximab vedotin exposure was variable. The V gene is TRBV7-8, the J gene TRBJ1-1; tentative D call: TRBD1 (5 bases). The clonotype originates from a human donor with classical Hodgkin lymphoma. The sample was peripheral blood mononuclear cells (PBMCs), taken at baseline. The DNA for the CDR3 is TGTGCCAGCAGCCCCTTCACAGGGAACACTGAAGCTTTCTTT. Translating it yields CASSPFTGNTEAFF.